This TCR beta chain was captured in a study of graft-versus-host responses after intestinal transplantation. As for the study in general: Recipients had transplants, and these were multivisceral, liver-intestinal, or isolated intestinal.

The table came from immunoSEQ multiplex PCR; TCRdb's copy has only in-frame clones and leaves some out. The sample has about 97,000 clones, 75% to 95% seen once. The CDR3 has 15 residues. V was cut by 1 base and J by 1 base, with 7 bases left in between. Germline V gives CDR1 SGHTA, CDR2 FQGTGA. The V gene is TRBV7-3, the J gene TRBJ2-2; D remains ambiguous. This material consisted of PBMCs, taken about 440 days after intestinal transplant. The sequence derives from a human patient who received an intestinal transplant, so some T cells may come from the graft donor. This CDR3 reads CASSLIGGNTGELFF. CDR3 DNA sequence: TGTGCCAGCAGCTTAATTGGCGGGAACACCGGGGAGCTGTTTTTT.